The subject of this entry is one T cell receptor beta chain. Reverse transcription of about 0.45 to 1 ug RNA was performed with random hexamers. TCRdb used MiXCR to reprocess the immunoSEQ multiplex PCR reads, holding one entry per CDR3 protein. The top ten clones hold about 0.087% of a sample with around 120,000 distinct CDR3 sequences, 90% to 95% of them seen once. The data were obtained in a study of CD8 T cells in Susac syndrome. This CDR3 comprises 17 residues. The V gene lost 5 bases and the J gene lost 7 bases, with 21 bases spanning the gap. CDR1 is SGHVS and CDR2 is FNYEAQ in the germline V gene.

The source of this sequence is a human donor with multiple sclerosis. The genes are TRBV7-6 and TRBJ1-6; possibly TRBD1 for D (6 bases). Sequencing was carried out using CD4+ T cells from PBMCs. CDR3 nucleotide sequence: TGTGCCAGCAGCCCTGGGGGGGGCGAGGGGTGGAATTCACCCCTCCACTTT. Amino acid sequence: CASSPGGGEGWNSPLHF.